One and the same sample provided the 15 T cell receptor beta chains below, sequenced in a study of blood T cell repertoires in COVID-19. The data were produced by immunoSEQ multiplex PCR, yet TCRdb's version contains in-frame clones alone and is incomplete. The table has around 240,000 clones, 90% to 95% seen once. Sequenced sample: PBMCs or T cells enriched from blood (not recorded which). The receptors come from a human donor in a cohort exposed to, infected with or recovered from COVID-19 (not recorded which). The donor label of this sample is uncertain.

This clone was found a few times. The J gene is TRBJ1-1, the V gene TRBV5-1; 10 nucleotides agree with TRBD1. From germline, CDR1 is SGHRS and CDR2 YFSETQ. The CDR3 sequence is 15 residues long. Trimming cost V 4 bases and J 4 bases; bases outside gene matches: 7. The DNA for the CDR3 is TGCGCCAGCAGCGCGCTGACAGGGGGCTTCACTGAAGCTTTCTTT. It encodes CASSALTGGFTEAFF.

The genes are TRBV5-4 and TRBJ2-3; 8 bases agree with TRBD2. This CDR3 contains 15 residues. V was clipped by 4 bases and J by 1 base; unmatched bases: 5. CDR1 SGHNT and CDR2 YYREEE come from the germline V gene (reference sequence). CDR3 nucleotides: TGTGCCAGCAGCGCCGCGGGGGGCGGCACAGATACGCAGTATTTT. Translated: CASSAAGGGTDTQYF. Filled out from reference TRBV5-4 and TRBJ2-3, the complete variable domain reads ETGVTQSPTHLIKTRGQQVTLRCSSQSGHNTVSWYQQALGQGPQFIFQYYREEENGRGNFPPRFSGLQFPNYSSELNVNALELDDSALYLCASSAAGGGTDTQYFGPGTRLTVL.

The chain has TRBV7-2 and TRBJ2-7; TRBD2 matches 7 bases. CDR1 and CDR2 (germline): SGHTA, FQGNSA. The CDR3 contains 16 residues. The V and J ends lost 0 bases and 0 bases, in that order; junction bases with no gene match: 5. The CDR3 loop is CASSLASGGVSYEQYF. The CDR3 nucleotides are TGTGCCAGCAGCTTAGCGTCTGGGGGGGTCTCCTACGAGCAGTACTTC.

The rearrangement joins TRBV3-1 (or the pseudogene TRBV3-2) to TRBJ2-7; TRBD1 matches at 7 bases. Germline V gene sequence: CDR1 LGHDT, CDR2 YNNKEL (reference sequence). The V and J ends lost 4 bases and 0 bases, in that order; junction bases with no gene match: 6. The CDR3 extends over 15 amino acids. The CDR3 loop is CASSPGQASSYEQYF. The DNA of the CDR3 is TGTGCCAGCAGCCCTGGACAGGCGAGCTCCTACGAGCAGTACTTC.

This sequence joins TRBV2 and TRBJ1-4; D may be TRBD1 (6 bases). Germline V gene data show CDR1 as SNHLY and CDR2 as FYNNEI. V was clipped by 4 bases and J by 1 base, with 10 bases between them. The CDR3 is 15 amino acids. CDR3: CASSGDTRTNEKLFF. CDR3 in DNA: TGTGCCAGCAGTGGGGACACCAGAACTAATGAAAAACTGTTTTTT.

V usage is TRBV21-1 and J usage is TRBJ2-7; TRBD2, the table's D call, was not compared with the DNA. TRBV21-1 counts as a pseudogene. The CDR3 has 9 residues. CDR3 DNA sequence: TGTGCCAGCACCTGGGGGGGGTGTTTC. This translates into CASTWGGCF.

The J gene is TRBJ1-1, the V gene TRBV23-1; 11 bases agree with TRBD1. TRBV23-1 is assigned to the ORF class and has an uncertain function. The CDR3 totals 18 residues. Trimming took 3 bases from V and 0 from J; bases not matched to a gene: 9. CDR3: CASSHPPDRGPMNTEAFF. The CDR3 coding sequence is TGCGCCAGCAGTCACCCTCCGGACAGGGGGCCCATGAACACTGAAGCTTTCTTT.

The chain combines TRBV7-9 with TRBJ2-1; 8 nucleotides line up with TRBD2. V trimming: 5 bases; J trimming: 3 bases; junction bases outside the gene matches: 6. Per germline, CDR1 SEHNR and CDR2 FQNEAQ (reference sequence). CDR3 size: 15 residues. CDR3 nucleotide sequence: TGTGCCAGCAGCGCGTCCGGGACTAGCTACAATGAGCAGTTCTTC. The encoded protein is CASSASGTSYNEQFF. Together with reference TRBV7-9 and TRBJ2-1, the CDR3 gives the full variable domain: DTGVSQNPRHKITKRGQNVTFRCDPISEHNRLYWYRQTLGQGPEFLTYFQNEAQLEKSRLLSDRFSAERPKGSFSTLEIQRTEQGDSAMYLCASSASGTSYNEQFFGPGTRLTVL.

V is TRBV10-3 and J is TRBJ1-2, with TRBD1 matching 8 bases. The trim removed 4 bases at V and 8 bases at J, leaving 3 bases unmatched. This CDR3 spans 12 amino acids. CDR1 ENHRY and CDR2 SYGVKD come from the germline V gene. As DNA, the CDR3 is TGTGCCATCAGTGCGACAGGGGAAGGCTACACCTTC. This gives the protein CAISATGEGYTF.

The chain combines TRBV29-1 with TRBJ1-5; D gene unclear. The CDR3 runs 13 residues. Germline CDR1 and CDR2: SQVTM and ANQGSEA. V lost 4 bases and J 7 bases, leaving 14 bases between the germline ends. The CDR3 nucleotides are TGCAGCGTTGGTATCTTCAGAGGGCAGCCCCAGCATTTT. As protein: CSVGIFRGQPQHF.

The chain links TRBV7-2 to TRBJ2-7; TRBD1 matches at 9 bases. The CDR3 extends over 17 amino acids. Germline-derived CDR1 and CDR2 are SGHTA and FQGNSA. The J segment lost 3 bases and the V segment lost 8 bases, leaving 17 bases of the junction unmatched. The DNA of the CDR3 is TGTGCCAGCTCTCAGCGCTCAGCCGGGACAGGGCACTACGAGCAGTACTTC. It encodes CASSQRSAGTGHYEQYF.

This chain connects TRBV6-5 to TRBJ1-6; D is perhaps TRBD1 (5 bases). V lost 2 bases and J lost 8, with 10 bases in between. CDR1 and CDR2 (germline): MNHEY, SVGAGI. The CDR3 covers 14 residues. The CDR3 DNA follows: TGTGCCAGCAGTTACGGGGGGACCCATTCACCCCTCCACTTT. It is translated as CASSYGGTHSPLHF.

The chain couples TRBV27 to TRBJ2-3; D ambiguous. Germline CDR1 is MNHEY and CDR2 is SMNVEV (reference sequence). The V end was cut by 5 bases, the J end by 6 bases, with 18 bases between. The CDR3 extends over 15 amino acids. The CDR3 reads CASSESVHRWDTQYF. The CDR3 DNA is TGTGCCAGCAGTGAGAGCGTCCATAGGTGGGATACGCAGTATTTT.

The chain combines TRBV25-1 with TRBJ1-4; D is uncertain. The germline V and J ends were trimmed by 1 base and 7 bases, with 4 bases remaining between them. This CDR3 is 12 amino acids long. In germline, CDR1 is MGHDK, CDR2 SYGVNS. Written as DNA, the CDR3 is TGTGCCAGCAGTGAATGGAGTGAAAAACTGTTTTTT. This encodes CASSEWSEKLFF.

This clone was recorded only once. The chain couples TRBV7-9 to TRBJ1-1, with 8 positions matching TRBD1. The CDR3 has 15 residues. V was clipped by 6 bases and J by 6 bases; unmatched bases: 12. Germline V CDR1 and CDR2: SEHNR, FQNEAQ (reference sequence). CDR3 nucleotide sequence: TGTGCCAGCAGTAGGGGCGCAGGGGGCCTACCTGAAGCTTTCTTT. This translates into CASSRGAGGLPEAFF.